A single sample gave rise to the 4 T cell receptor beta chains below, sequenced in a study of a mutant IDH1 vaccine in newly diagnosed glioma. Time point: week 23, last vaccination. With topical imiquimod, each dose of the vaccine consisted of 300 ug of mutant IDH1 20-mer peptide. Assay: immunoSEQ multiplex PCR; the TCRdb copy retains only in-frame clones and omits some. The sample lists just over 65,000 clones, approximately 87% occurring once. These receptors have no identified antigens. This sample comprised PBMCs, obtained from a glioma patient whose treatment included an IDH1 peptide vaccine. Receptor source: a man younger than 35 with glioma.

CDR3 protein: CASSPAPGGSYEQYF. CDR3 nucleotide sequence: TGTGCCAGCAGTCCCGCACCGGGAGGTTCCTACGAGCAGTACTTC. V gene TRBV27 combines with J gene TRBJ2-7, with TRBD2 matching over 7 bases. CDR1 and CDR2 (germline): MNHEY, SMNVEV (reference sequence). With 5 bases clipped from V and 1 base from J, the junction kept 8 bases outside the gene matches. The CDR3 has 15 residues.

The rearrangement joins TRBV9 to TRBJ1-1, with TRBD1 matching over 9 bases. This CDR3 has 12 amino acids. The germline V gene encodes CDR1 SGDLS and CDR2 YYNGEE. V lost 5 bases to trimming and J lost 11 bases; unmatched junction nucleotides: 7. The CDR3 loop is CASRGPQGAAFF. The CDR3 nucleotides read TGTGCCAGCAGAGGTCCACAGGGGGCGGCTTTCTTT.

V and J are TRBV5-1 and TRBJ1-2; the D gene is possibly TRBD1 (6 bases). Trimming removed 4 bases at V and 5 bases at J, with 18 bases between. Per germline, CDR1 SGHRS and CDR2 YFSETQ. This CDR3 has 15 amino acids. The CDR3 DNA is TGCGCCAGCAGCCGCGGACAGCGCGTGGAGTATGGCTACACCTTC. Amino acid sequence: CASSRGQRVEYGYTF. The full variable domain, its missing parts supplied by reference TRBV5-1 and TRBJ1-2, is KAGVTQTPRYLIKTRGQQVTLSCSPISGHRSVSWYQQTPGQGLQFLFEYFSETQRNKGNFPGRFSGRQFSNSRSEMNVSTLELGDSALYLCASSRGQRVEYGYTFGSGTRLTVV.

The sample holds a few counts of this clone. This chain uses TRBV5-1 with TRBJ1-1, with 11 bases fitting TRBD1. Germline V gene data show CDR1 as SGHRS and CDR2 as YFSETQ. The CDR3 runs to 14 residues. After removal of 4 bases from V and 4 bases from J, the junction contained 3 bases not matched to a gene. CDR3 sequence: CASSIGQGATEAFF. The CDR3 DNA reads TGCGCCAGCAGCATAGGACAGGGGGCCACTGAAGCTTTCTTT.